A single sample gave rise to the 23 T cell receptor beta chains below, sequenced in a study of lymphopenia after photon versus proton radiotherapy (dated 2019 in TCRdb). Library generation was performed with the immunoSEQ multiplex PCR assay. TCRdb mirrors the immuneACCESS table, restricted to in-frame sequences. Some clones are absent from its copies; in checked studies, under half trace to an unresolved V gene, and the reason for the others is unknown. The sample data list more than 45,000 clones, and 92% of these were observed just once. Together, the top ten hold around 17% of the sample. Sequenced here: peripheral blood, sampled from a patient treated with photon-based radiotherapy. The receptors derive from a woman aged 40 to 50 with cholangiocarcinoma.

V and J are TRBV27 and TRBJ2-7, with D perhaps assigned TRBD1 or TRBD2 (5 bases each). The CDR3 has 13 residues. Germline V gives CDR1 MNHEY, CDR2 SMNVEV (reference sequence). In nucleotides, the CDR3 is TGTGTTTCCCGGGGCACCAGTTCCTACGAGCAGTACTTC. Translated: CVSRGTSSYEQYF.

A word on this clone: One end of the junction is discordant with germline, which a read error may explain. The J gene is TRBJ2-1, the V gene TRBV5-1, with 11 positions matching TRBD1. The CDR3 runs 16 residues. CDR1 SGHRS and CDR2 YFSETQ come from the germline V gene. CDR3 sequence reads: CASSSQGQGAYDEQFF. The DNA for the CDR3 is TGCGCCAGCAGCTCCCAAGGACAGGGGGCCTACGATGAGCAGTTCTTC.

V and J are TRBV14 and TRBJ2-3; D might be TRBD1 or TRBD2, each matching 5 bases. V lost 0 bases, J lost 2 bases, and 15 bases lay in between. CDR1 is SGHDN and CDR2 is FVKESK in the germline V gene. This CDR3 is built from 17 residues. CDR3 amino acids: CASSQDFGALFTDTQYF. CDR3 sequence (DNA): TGTGCCAGCAGCCAAGATTTCGGGGCACTCTTCACAGATACGCAGTATTTT.

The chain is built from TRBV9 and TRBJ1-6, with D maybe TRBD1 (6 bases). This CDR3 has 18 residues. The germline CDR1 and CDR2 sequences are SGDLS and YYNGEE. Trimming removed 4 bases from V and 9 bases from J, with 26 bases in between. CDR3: CASSPSWPGEGEVSPLHF. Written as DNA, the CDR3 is TGTGCCAGCAGCCCATCCTGGCCTGGAGAGGGGGAGGTTTCACCCCTCCACTTT.

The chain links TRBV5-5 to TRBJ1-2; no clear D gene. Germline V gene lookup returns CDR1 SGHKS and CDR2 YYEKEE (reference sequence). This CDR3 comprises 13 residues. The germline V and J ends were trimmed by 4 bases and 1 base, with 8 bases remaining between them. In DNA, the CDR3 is TGTGCCAGCAGCGAGGACGGTAACTATGGCTACACCTTC. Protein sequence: CASSEDGNYGYTF.

The CDR3 reads CANRGTGSDNEQFF. Written as DNA, the CDR3 is TGTGCCAACAGAGGGACAGGGTCCGACAATGAGCAGTTCTTC. The rearrangement links TRBV2 to TRBJ2-1; 9 bases agree with TRBD1. Per germline, CDR1 SNHLY and CDR2 FYNNEI. The CDR3 has 14 residues. The J segment lost 5 bases and the V segment lost 10 bases, leaving 9 bases of the junction unmatched.

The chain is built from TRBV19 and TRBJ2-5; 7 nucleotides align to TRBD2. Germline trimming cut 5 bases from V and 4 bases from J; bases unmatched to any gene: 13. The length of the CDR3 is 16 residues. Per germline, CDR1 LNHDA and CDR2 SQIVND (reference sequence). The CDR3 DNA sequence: TGTGCCAGTAGTCCCCAGGCAGCGGGAAGGGGAGAGACCCAGTACTTC. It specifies CASSPQAAGRGETQYF.

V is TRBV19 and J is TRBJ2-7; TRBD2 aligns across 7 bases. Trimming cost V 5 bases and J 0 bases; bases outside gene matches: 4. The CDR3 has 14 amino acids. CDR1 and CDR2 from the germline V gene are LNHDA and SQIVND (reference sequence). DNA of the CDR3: TGTGCCAGTAGTTCGGGAGGACCCTCCTACGAGCAGTACTTC. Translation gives CASSSGGPSYEQYF.

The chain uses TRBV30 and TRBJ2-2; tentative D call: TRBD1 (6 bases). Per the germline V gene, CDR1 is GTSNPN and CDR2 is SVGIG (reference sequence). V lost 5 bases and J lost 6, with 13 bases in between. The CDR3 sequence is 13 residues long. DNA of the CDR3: TGTGCCTGGGGTAGAACAGGGCCCGGGGAGCTGTTTTTT. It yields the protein CAWGRTGPGELFF.

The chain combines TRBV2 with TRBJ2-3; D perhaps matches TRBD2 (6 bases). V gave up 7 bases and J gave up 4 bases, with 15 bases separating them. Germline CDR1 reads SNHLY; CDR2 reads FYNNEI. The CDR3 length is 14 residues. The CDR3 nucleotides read TGTGCCAGCATGGCGGGAAGAGCGGCAGATACGCAGTATTTT. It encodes CASMAGRAADTQYF.

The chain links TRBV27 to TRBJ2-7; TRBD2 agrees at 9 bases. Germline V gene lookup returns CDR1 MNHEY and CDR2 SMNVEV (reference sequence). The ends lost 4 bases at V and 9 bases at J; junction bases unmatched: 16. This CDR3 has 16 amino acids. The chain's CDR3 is CASSSVGLAGMRRQYF. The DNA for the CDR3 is TGTGCCAGCAGTTCCGTAGGGCTAGCGGGGATGAGGAGGCAGTACTTC.

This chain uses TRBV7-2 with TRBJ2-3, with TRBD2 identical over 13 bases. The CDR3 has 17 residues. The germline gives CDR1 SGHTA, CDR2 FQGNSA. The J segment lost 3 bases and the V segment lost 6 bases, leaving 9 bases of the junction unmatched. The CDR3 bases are TGTGCCAGCAGTCCTACTAGCGGGAGGGCCAGGACAGATACGCAGTATTTT. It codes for CASSPTSGRARTDTQYF.

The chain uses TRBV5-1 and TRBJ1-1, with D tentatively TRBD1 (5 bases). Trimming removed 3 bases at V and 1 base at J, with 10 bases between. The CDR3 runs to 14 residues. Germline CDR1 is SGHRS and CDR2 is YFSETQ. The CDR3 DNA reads TGCGCCAGCAGCTGGGGACTGACGAACACTGAAGCTTTCTTT. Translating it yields CASSWGLTNTEAFF.

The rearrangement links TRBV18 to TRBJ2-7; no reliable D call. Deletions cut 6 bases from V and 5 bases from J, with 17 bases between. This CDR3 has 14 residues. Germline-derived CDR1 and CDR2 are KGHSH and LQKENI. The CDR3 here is CASSPLPAPDEQYF. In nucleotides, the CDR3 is TGTGCCAGCTCCCCGCTGCCAGCACCGGACGAGCAGTACTTC.

The CDR3 sequence is CASSLYGANTGELFF. The CDR3 DNA reads as TGCGCCAGCAGCTTATACGGTGCGAACACCGGGGAGCTGTTTTTT. The gene calls are TRBV5-1 and TRBJ2-2; D unclear. In germline, CDR1 is SGHRS, CDR2 YFSETQ. CDR3 length: 15 amino acids. V was clipped by 2 bases and J by 0 bases, with 8 bases between them.

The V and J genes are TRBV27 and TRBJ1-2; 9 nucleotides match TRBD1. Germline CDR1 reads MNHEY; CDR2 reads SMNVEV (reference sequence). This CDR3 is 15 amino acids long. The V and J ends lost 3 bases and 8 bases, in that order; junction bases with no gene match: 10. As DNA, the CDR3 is TGTGCCAGCAGTTTGGGTCCACAGGGGGCGCCCGGCTACACCTTC. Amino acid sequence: CASSLGPQGAPGYTF.

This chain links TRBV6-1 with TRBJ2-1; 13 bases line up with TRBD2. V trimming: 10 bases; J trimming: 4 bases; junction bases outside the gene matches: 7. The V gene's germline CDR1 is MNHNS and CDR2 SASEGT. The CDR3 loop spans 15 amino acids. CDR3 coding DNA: TGTGCCACCATCGAGGGACTAGCGGGATACAATGAGCAGTTCTTC. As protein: CATIEGLAGYNEQFF.

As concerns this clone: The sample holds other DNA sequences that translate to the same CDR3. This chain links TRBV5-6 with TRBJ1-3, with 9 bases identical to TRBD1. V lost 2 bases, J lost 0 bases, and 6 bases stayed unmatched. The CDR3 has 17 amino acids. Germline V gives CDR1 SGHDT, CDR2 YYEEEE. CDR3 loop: CASSFPDRGRSGNTIYF. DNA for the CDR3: TGTGCCAGCAGCTTCCCGGACAGGGGTCGCTCTGGAAACACCATATATTTT.

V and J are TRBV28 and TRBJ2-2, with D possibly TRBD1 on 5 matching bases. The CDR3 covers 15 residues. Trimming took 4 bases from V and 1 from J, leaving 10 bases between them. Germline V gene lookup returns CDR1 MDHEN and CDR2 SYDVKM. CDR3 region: CASSSTAQNTGELFF. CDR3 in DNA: TGTGCCAGCAGTTCGACAGCACAGAACACCGGGGAGCTGTTTTTT.

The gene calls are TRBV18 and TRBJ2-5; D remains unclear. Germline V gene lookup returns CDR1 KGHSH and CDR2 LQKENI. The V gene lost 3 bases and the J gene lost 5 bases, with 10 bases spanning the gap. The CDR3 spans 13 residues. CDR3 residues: CASSPSAKETQYF. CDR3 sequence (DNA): TGTGCCAGCTCACCCTCCGCTAAGGAGACCCAGTACTTC.

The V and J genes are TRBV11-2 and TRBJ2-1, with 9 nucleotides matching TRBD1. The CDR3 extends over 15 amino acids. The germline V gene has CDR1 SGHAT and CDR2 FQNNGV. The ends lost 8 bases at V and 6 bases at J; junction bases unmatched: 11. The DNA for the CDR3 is TGTGCCAGCGTAAACGGGACAGGGTCTCTCAATGAGCAGTTCTTC. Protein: CASVNGTGSLNEQFF.

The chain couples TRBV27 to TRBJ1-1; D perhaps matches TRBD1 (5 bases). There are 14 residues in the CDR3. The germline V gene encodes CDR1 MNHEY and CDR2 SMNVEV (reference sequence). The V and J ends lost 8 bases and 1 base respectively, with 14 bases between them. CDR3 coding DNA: TGTGCCAGCTCACCCTTTCAGGGGAACACTGAAGCTTTCTTT. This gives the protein CASSPFQGNTEAFF.

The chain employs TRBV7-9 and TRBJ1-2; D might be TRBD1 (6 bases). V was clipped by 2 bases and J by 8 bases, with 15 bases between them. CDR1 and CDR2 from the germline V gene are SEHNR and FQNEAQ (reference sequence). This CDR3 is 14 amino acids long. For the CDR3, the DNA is TGTGCCAGCAGCTTAACGGACAGCCATCGCGGCTACACCTTC. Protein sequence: CASSLTDSHRGYTF.